These 20 T cell receptor beta chains came from one sample sequenced in a study of OX40 agonist ivuxolimab in advanced cancers. Clones were read by immunoSEQ multiplex PCR, and TCRdb kept only the in-frame ones, dropping some. Of 40,000 to 60,000 clones in the sample, 75% to 90% are singletons; the top ten hold roughly 20%. Here the sequenced sample was CD4+ or CD8+ T cells sorted from blood, taken in a trial of the OX40 agonist ivuxolimab. Source of these receptors: an adult with an advanced solid tumor such as melanoma, head and neck, liver or kidney cancer.

The J gene is TRBJ2-7, the V gene TRBV9; no definite D call. With 0 bases removed from V and 0 bases from J, the gap between germline ends came to 4 bases. Germline CDR1 SGDLS, CDR2 YYNGEE. The CDR3 is made up of 13 amino acids. The CDR3 here is CASSVGLSYEQYF. As DNA, the CDR3 is TGTGCCAGCAGCGTAGGCCTCTCCTACGAGCAGTACTTC.

This rearrangement joins TRBV7-9 to TRBJ2-5, with 9 bases identical to TRBD2. The closer fit of TRBJ2-7 to the DNA end suggests the J call may be wrong. The CDR3 runs 13 residues. The V gene's germline CDR1 is SEHNR and CDR2 FQNEAQ (reference sequence). CDR3 in amino acids: CASSWAGGYEQYF. The CDR3 DNA sequence: TGTGCCAGCAGCTGGGCGGGAGGGTACGAGCAGTACTTC.

The rearrangement joins TRBV28 to TRBJ2-7; 7 bases are shared with TRBD1. The germline V gene encodes CDR1 MDHEN and CDR2 SYDVKM. The CDR3 sequence is 14 residues long. The V gene end was trimmed by 3 bases and the J gene end by 3 bases; junction bases not matched to a gene: 5. The CDR3 region is CASSLPDRVYEQYV. CDR3 nucleotide sequence: TGTGCCAGCAGTTTGCCCGACAGGGTCTACGAGCAGTACGTC.

The V call is TRBV9, the J call TRBJ2-3; 10 positions match TRBD2. Germline CDR1 reads SGDLS; CDR2 reads YYNGEE. The CDR3 totals 16 residues. V was pared by 4 bases and J by 4 bases, with 9 bases of the junction left unmatched. DNA of the CDR3: TGTGCCAGCAGCTTTGCCCCTAGCGGGGGATCAGATACGCAGTATTTT. Translation gives CASSFAPSGGSDTQYF.

The V gene is TRBV9, the J gene TRBJ1-2, with 9 positions matching TRBD1. This CDR3 region has 15 residues. The J segment lost 4 bases and the V segment lost 3 bases, leaving 7 bases of the junction unmatched. CDR1 is SGDLS, CDR2 YYNGEE, per germline. The CDR3 sequence is CASSATGGVFYGYTF. The CDR3 nucleotides are TGTGCCAGCAGCGCAACAGGGGGCGTTTTCTATGGCTACACCTTC. The full variable domain, with the rest looked up from reference TRBV9 and TRBJ1-2, is DSGVTQTPKHLITATGQRVTLRCSPRSGDLSVYWYQQSLDQGLQFLIQYYNGEERAKGNILERFSAQQFPDLHSELNLSSLELGDSALYFCASSATGGVFYGYTFGSGTRLTVV.

The V call is TRBV4-1, the J call TRBJ2-3, with TRBD1 matching 7 bases. This CDR3 has 15 residues. Germline V gene lookup returns CDR1 MGHRA and CDR2 YSYEKL. J gave up 3 bases and V 0 bases, and 3 bases lay outside the gene matches. CDR3 sequence reads: CASSQEQGWTDTQYF. The CDR3 nucleotides read TGCGCCAGCAGCCAAGAACAGGGGTGGACAGATACGCAGTATTTT.

This clone showed up just once. J is TRBJ1-1 and V is TRBV4-3, with D hard to call. CDR3 size: 15 residues. V was cut by 1 base and J by 0 bases, with 9 bases left in between. Germline V gene data show CDR1 as LGHNA and CDR2 as YSLEER. CDR3 sequence: CASSQGRGMNTEAFF. The CDR3, as DNA: TGCGCCAGCAGCCAAGGTCGGGGAATGAACACTGAAGCTTTCTTT.

J is TRBJ1-5 and V is TRBV7-9; D not resolved. The CDR3 is 14 amino acids. Germline CDR1 is SEHNR and CDR2 is FQNEAQ (reference sequence). V was shortened by 5 bases and J by 1 base, with 9 bases between the two germline ends. The CDR3 DNA follows: TGTGCCAGCAGCCTGGACGCCAGCAATCAGCCCCAGCATTTT. It encodes CASSLDASNQPQHF.

The V and J genes are TRBV9 and TRBJ2-7, with 9 bases identical to TRBD1. Trimming at V came to 5 bases and at J to 5 bases, leaving 2 bases not matched to a gene. The length of the CDR3 is 12 residues. The germline V gene encodes CDR1 SGDLS and CDR2 YYNGEE. CDR3 nucleotides: TGTGCCAGCAGGGGACAGGGAAACGAGCAGTACTTC. Translated: CASRGQGNEQYF.

The V call is TRBV9, the J call TRBJ1-1; tentative D call: TRBD1 (5 bases). CDR3 size: 15 residues. V was pared by 3 bases and J by 1 base, with 13 bases between. Germline CDR1 and CDR2: SGDLS and YYNGEE. The CDR3 region has the DNA TGTGCCAGCAGCGCTTCAGGGTGGGGGAACACTGAAGCTTTCTTT. Translation: CASSASGWGNTEAFF.

The rearrangement links TRBV4-1 to TRBJ2-1, with 9 bases identical to TRBD2. The germline gives CDR1 MGHRA, CDR2 YSYEKL. This CDR3 is built from 18 residues. The V gene end was trimmed by 1 base and the J gene end by 5 bases; junction bases not matched to a gene: 12. DNA for the CDR3: TGCGCCAGCAGCCAAGTCGCTGGAGTAATAGCGGGAGACAATGAGCAGTTCTTC. This gives the protein CASSQVAGVIAGDNEQFF.

The J gene is TRBJ1-5, the V gene TRBV6-5; D uncertain. The CDR3 totals 12 residues. The germline V and J ends were trimmed by 2 bases and 8 bases, with 7 bases remaining between them. Germline values: CDR1 MNHEY, CDR2 SVGAGI. Here the CDR3 DNA reads TGTGCCAGCAGTTACGGAACGGAGCCCCAGCATTTT. Translating gives CASSYGTEPQHF.

The chain couples TRBV11-2 to TRBJ2-1; weak D call: TRBD1 (6 bases). The CDR3 is made up of 15 amino acids. Per germline, CDR1 SGHAT and CDR2 FQNNGV. Trimming took off 2 bases at V and 0 bases at J, with 8 bases between the two ends. CDR3 loop: CASSLRGSSYNEQFF. CDR3 nucleotide sequence: TGTGCCAGCAGCTTAAGGGGGAGCTCCTACAATGAGCAGTTCTTC.

This chain joins TRBV15 and TRBJ1-1; the D is unclear. Germline V CDR1 and CDR2: LNHNV, YYDKDF (reference sequence). The CDR3 runs 16 residues. Trimming removed 5 bases from V and 1 base from J, with 17 bases in between. CDR3 sequence reads: CATSANREVGNTEAFF. CDR3 coding DNA: TGTGCCACCAGCGCAAACAGAGAGGTGGGGAACACTGAAGCTTTCTTT.

V and J are TRBV7-2 and TRBJ1-4; D remains unclear. Per germline, CDR1 SGHTA and CDR2 FQGNSA. The V end lost 5 bases, the J end lost 0 bases, and 10 bases lay between the germline ends. The CDR3 covers 15 residues. This chain's CDR3 is CASSIHNPTNEKLFF. CDR3 sequence (DNA): TGTGCCAGCAGCATCCACAACCCAACTAATGAAAAACTGTTTTTT.

This clone was found once. CDR3 protein: CASSPQTGFNEKLFF. For the CDR3, the DNA is TGTGCCAGCAGTCCCCAGACAGGGTTTAATGAAAAACTGTTTTTT. V gene TRBV2 combines with J gene TRBJ1-4; TRBD1 matches at 7 bases. Germline V gives CDR1 SNHLY, CDR2 FYNNEI. The CDR3 sequence is 15 residues long. Trimming took 5 bases from V and 4 from J; bases not matched to a gene: 7.

The V call is TRBV4-3, the J call TRBJ1-1; unclear D gene. Germline V lookup: CDR1 LGHNA, CDR2 YSLEER. This CDR3 is 14 amino acids long. With 0 bases removed from V and 0 bases from J, the gap between germline ends came to 5 bases. DNA for the CDR3: TGCGCCAGCAGCCAAGATTTCATGAACACTGAAGCTTTCTTT. This sequence encodes CASSQDFMNTEAFF.

The rearrangement joins TRBV25-1 to TRBJ2-1; maybe TRBD1 (5 bases). Germline CDR1 MGHDK, CDR2 SYGVNS. The CDR3 contains 13 residues. Between the trimmed V and J ends, which lost 6 bases and 4 bases, there was a span of 10 bases. The CDR3 loop is CASSYTGYNEQFF. CDR3 bases: TGTGCCAGCAGCTACACAGGTTACAATGAGCAGTTCTTC.

The chain carries TRBV14 and TRBJ1-5; a weak D match, TRBD1 (6 bases). The V gene lost 1 base and the J gene lost 6 bases, with 19 bases spanning the gap. Germline loops: CDR1 SGHDN, CDR2 FVKESK. CDR3 size: 17 residues. The CDR3 region is CASSQAGEGTIGQPQHF. In DNA, the CDR3 is TGTGCCAGCAGCCAAGCAGGGGAAGGCACAATAGGTCAGCCCCAGCATTTT.

This sequence joins TRBV7-2 and TRBJ1-1, with a tentative D call TRBD1 (6 bases). Per the germline V gene, CDR1 is SGHTA and CDR2 is FQGNSA. Deletions cut 2 bases from V and 1 base from J, with 14 bases between. CDR3 length equals 16 residues. DNA of the CDR3: TGTGCCAGCAGCTTACGAACAGGGAGGGGGAACACTGAAGCTTTCTTT. It is translated as CASSLRTGRGNTEAFF.